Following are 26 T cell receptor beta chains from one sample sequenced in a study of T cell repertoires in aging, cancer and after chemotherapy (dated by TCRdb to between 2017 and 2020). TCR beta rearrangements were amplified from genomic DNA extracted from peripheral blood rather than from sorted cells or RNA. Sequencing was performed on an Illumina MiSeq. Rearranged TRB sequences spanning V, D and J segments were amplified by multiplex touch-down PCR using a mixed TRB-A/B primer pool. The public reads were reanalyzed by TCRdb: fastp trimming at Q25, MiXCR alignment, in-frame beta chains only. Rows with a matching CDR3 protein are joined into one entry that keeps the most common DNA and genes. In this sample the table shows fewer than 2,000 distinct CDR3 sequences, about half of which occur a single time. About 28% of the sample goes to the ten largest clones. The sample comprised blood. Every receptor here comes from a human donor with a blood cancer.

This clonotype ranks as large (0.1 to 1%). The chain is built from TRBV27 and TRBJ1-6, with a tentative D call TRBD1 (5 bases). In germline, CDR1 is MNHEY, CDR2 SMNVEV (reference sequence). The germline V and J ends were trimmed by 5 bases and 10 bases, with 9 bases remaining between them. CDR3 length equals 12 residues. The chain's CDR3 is CASSPPGSPLHF. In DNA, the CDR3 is TGTGCCAGCAGTCCCCCAGGGTCACCCCTCCACTTT.

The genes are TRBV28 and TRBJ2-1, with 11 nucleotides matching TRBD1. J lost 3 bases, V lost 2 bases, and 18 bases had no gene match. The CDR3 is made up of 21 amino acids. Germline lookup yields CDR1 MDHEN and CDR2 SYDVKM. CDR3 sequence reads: CASSLRGQGDLFLLLYNEQFF. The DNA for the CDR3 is TGTGCCAGCAGTTTAAGGGGACAGGGGGACTTGTTCCTACTCCTCTACAATGAGCAGTTCTTC.

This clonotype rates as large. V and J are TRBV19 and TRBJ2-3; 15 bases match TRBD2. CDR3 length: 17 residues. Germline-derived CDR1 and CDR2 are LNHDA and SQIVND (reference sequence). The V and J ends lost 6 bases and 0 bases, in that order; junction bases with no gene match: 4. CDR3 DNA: TGTGCCAGTAGCCGGGGACTAGCGGGGGGTAGCACAGATACGCAGTATTTT. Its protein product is CASSRGLAGGSTDTQYF.

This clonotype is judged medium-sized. The CDR3 DNA sequence: TGTGCCAGCAGTTTGAGTGGTCGGGGTGGCACAGATACGCAGTATTTT. Its translation is CASSLSGRGGTDTQYF. The J gene is TRBJ2-3, the V gene TRBV28, with D perhaps TRBD2 (5 bases). Trimming left V 3 bases short and J 1 base short, with 14 bases between. This CDR3 region has 16 residues. Germline-derived CDR1 and CDR2 are MDHEN and SYDVKM.

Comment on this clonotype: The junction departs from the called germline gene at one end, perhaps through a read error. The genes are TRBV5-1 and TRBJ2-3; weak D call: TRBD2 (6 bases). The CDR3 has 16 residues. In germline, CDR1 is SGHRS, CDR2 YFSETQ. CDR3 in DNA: TGTGCCAGCAGCACCCTCGTGACGGGGGAGGCGGATACGCAGTATTTT. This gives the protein CASSTLVTGEADTQYF.

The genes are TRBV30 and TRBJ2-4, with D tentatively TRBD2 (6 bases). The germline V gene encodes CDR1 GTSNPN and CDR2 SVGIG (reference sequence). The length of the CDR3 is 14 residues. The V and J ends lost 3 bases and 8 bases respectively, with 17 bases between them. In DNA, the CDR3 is TGTGCCTGGAGGGCAGGACGGGGGATTCACATTCAGTACTTC. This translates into CAWRAGRGIHIQYF.

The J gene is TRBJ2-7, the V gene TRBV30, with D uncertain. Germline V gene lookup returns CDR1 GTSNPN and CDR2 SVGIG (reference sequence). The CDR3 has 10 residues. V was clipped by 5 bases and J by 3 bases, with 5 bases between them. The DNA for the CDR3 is TGTGCCTGGGGCAGCTACGAGCAGTACTTC. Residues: CAWGSYEQYF.

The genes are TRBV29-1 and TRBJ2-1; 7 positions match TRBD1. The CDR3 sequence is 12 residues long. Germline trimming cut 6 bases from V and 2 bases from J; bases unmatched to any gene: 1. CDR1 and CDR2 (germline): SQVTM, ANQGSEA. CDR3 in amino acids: CSVGTAYNEQFF. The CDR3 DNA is TGCAGCGTGGGGACAGCCTACAATGAGCAGTTCTTC.

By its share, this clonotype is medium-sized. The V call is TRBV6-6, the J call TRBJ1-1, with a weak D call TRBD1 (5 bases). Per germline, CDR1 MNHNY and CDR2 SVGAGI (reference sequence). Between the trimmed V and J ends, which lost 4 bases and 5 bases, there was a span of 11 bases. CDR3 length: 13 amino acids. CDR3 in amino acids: CASSFQGATEAFF. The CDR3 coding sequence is TGTGCCAGCAGTTTTCAAGGGGCTACTGAAGCTTTCTTT.

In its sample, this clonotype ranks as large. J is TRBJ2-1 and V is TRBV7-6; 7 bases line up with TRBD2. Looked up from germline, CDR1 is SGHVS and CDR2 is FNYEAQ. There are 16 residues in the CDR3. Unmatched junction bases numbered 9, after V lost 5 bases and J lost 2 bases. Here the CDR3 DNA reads TGTGCCAGCAGCGCCGCCTCTAGCGGTCCCTACAATGAGCAGTTCTTC. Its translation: CASSAASSGPYNEQFF. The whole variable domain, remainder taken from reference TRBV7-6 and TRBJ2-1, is GAGVSQSPRYKVTKRGQDVALRCDPISGHVSLYWYRQALGQGPEFLTYFNYEAQQDKSGLPNDRFSAERPEGSISTLTIQRTEQRDSAMYRCASSAASSGPYNEQFFGPGTRLTVL.

The CDR3 DNA reads as TGTGCCAGCAGCTCGGATACGACAGGAGCTAATGAAAAACTGTTTTTT. Protein sequence: CASSSDTTGANEKLFF. This chain joins TRBV5-6 and TRBJ1-4; D perhaps matches TRBD1 (6 bases). The CDR3 loop spans 16 amino acids. Trimming cost V 3 bases and J 3 bases, with 15 bases left between them. CDR1 SGHDT and CDR2 YYEEEE come from the germline V gene.

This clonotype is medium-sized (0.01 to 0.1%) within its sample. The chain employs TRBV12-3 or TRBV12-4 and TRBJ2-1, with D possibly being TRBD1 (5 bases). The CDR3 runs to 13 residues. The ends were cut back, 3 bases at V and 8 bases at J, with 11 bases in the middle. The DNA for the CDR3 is TGTGCCAGCAGTTTCCAGGGATTCGATGAGCAGTTCTTC. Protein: CASSFQGFDEQFF.

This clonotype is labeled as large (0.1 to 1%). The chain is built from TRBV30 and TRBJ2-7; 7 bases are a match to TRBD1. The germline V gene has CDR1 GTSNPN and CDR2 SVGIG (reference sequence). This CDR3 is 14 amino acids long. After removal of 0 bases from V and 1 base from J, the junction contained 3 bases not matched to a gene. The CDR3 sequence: CAWSVGGPSYEQYF. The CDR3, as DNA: TGTGCCTGGAGTGTAGGGGGCCCTTCCTACGAGCAGTACTTC.

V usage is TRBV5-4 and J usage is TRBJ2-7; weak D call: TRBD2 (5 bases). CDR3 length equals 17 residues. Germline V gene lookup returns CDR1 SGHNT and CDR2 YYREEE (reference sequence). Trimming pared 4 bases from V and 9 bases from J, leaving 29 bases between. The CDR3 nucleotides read TGTGCCAGCAGCGCGGGCCCCCCAAACCATAAGACCGGAGGGCAGTACTTC. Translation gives CASSAGPPNHKTGGQYF.

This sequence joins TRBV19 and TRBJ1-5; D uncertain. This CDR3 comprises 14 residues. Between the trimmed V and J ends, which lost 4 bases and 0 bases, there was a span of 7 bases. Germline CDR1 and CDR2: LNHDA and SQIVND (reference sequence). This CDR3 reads CASSTLTSNQPQHF. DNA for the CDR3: TGTGCCAGTAGTACCCTTACTAGCAATCAGCCCCAGCATTTT.

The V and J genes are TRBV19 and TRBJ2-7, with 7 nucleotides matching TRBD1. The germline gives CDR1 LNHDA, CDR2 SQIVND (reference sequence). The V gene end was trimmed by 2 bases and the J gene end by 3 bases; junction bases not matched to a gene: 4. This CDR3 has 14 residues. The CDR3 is CASSISAGGYEQYF. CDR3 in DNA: TGTGCCAGTAGTATATCCGCAGGGGGCTACGAGCAGTACTTC.

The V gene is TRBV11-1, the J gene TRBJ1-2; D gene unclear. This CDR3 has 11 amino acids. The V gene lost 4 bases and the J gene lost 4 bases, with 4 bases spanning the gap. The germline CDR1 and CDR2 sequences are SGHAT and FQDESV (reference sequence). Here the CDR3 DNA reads TGTGCCAGCAGCTCGGGCTATGGCTACACCTTC. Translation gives CASSSGYGYTF.

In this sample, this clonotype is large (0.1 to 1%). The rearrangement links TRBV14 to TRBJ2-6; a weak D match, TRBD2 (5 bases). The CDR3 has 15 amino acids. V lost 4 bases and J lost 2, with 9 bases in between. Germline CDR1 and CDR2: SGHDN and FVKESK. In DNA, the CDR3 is TGTGCCAGCAGCCCCAAGGAGGCTGGGGCCAACGTCCTGACTTTC. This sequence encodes CASSPKEAGANVLTF.

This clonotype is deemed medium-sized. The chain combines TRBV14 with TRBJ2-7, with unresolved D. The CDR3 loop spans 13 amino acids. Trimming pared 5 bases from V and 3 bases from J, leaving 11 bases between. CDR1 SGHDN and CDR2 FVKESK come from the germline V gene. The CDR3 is CASSSRADYEQYF. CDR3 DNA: TGTGCCAGCAGCTCTCGGGCAGACTACGAGCAGTACTTC. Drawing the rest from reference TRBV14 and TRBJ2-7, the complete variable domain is EAGVTQFPSHSVIEKGQTVTLRCDPISGHDNLYWYRRVMGKEIKFLLHFVKESKQDESGMPNNRFLAERTGGTYSTLKVQPAELEDSGVYFCASSSRADYEQYFGPGTRLTVT.

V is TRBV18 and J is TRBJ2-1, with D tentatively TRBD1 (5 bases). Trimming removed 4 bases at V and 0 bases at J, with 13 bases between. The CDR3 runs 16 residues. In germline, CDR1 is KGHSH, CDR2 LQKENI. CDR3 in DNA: TGTGCCAGCTCACGCCGACAGTCTTACTCCTACAATGAGCAGTTCTTC. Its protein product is CASSRRQSYSYNEQFF. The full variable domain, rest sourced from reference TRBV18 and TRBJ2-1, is NAGVMQNPRHLVRRRGQEARLRCSPMKGHSHVYWYRQLPEEGLKFMVYLQKENIIDESGMPKERFSAEFPKEGPSILRIQQVVRGDSAAYFCASSRRQSYSYNEQFFGPGTRLTVL.

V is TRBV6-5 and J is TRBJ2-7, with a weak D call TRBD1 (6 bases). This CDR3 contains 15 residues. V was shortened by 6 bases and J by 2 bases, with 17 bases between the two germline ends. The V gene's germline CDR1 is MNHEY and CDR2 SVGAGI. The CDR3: CASRAPGQGPYEQYF. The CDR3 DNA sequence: TGTGCCAGCAGGGCCCCGGGGCAGGGGCCCTACGAGCAGTACTTC.

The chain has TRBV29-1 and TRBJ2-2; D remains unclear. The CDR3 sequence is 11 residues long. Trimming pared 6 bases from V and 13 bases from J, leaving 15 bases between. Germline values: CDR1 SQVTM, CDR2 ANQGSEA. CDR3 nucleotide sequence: TGCAGCGTCCCGGACGGCACGGGGCTGTTTTTT. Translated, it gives CSVPDGTGLFF.

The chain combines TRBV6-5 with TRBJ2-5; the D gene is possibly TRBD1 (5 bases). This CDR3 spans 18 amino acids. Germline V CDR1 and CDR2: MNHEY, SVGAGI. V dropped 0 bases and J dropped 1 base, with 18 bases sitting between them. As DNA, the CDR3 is TGTGCCAGCAGTTACTCTCCCTACTCGTCAGGGCCCCAAGAGACCCAGTACTTC. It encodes CASSYSPYSSGPQETQYF.

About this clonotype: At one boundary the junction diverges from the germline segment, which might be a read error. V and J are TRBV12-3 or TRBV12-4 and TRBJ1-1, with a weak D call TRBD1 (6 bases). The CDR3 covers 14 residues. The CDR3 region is CASSLNLRDTKAFF. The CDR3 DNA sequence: TGTGCCAGCAGTTTAAACCTGAGGGACACTAAAGCTTTCTTT.

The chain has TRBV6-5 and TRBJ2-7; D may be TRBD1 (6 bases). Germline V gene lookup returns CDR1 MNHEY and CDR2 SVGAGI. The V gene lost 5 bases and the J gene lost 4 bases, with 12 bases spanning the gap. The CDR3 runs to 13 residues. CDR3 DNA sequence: TGTGCCAGCAGTGCTAGCACAGGGTACGAGCAGTACTTC. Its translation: CASSASTGYEQYF.

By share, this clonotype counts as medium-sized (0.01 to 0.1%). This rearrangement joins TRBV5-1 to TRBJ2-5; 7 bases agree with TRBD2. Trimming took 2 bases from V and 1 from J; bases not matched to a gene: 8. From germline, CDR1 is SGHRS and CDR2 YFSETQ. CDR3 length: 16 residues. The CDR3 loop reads CASSFSGLAAQETQYF. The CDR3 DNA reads TGCGCCAGCAGCTTTTCAGGTCTAGCGGCCCAAGAGACCCAGTACTTC. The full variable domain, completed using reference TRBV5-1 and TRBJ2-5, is KAGVTQTPRYLIKTRGQQVTLSCSPISGHRSVSWYQQTPGQGLQFLFEYFSETQRNKGNFPGRFSGRQFSNSRSEMNVSTLELGDSALYLCASSFSGLAAQETQYFGPGTRLLVL.